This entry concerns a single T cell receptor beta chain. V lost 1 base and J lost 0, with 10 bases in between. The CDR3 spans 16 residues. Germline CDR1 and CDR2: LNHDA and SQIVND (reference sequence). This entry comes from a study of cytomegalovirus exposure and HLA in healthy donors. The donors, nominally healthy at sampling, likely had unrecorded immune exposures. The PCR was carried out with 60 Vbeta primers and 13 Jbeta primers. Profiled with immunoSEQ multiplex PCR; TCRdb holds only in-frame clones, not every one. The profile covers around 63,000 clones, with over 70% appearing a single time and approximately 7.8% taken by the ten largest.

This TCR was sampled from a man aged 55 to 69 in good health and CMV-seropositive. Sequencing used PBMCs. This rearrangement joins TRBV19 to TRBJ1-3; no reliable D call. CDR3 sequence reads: CASSIGRSASGNTIYF. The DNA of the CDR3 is TGTGCCAGTAGTATAGGCAGGTCCGCCTCTGGAAACACCATATATTTT.